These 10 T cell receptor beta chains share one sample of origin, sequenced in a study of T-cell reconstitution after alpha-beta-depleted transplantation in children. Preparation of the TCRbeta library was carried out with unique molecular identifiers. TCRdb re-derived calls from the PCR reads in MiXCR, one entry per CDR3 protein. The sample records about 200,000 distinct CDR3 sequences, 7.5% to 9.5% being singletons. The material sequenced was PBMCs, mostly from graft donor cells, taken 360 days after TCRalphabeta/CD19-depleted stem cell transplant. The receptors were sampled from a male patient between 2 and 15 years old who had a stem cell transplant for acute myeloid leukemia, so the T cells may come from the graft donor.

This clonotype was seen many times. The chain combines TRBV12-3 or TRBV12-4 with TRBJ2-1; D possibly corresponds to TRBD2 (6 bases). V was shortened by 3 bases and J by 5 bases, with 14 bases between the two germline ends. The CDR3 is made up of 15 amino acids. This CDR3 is CASSLKGTHNNEQFF. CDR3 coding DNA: TGTGCCAGCAGTTTGAAAGGGACTCACAACAATGAGCAGTTCTTC.

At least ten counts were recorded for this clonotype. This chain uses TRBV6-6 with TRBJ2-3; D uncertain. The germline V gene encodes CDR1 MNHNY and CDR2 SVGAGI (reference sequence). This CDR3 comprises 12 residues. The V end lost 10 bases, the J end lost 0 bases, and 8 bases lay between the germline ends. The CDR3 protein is CATHKSTDTQYF. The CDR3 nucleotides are TGTGCCACACATAAAAGCACAGATACGCAGTATTTT.

The CDR3 sequence is CASSPPVDTQYF. In DNA, the CDR3 is TGTGCCAGCTCACCACCGGTAGATACGCAGTATTTT. This chain joins TRBV18 and TRBJ2-3; no clear D gene. CDR1 is KGHSH and CDR2 is LQKENI in the germline V gene. Trimming left V 0 bases short and J 5 bases short, with 3 bases between. The length of the CDR3 is 12 residues.

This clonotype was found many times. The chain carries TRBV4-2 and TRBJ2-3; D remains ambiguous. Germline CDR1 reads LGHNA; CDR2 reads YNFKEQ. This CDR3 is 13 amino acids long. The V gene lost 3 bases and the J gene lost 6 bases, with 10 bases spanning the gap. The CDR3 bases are TGTGCCAGCAGCCAGTCCAACACGGATACGCAGTATTTT. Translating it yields CASSQSNTDTQYF.

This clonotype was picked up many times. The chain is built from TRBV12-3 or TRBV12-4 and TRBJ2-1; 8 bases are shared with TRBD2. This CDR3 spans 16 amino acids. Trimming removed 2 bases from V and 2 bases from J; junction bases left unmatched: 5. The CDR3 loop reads CASSLYVGLAYNEQFF. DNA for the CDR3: TGTGCCAGCAGTTTATATGTGGGACTAGCCTACAATGAGCAGTTCTTC.

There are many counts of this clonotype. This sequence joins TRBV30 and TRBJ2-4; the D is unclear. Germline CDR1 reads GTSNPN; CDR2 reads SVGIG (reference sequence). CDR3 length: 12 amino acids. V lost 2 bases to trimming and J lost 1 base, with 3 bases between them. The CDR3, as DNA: TGTGCCTGGAGTCCTGCCAAAAACATTCAGTACTTC. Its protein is CAWSPAKNIQYF.

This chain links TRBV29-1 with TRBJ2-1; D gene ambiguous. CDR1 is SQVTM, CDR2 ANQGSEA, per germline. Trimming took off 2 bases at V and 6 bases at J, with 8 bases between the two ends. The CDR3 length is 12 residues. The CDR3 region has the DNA TGCAGCGTTGAACCCCAATTCAATGAGCAGTTCTTC. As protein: CSVEPQFNEQFF.

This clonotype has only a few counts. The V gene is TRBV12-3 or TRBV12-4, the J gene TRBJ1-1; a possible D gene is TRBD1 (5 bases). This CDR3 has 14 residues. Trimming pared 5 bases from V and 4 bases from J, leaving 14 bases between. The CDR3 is CASSVRDGGTEAFF. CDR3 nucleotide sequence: TGTGCCAGCAGTGTACGGGACGGTGGCACTGAAGCTTTCTTT.

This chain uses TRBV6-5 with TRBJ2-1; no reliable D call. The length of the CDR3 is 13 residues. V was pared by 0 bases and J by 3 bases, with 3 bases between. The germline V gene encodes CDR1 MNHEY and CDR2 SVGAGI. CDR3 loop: CASSYSFYNEQFF. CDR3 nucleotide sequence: TGTGCCAGCAGTTACTCGTTCTACAATGAGCAGTTCTTC.

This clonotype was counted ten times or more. The CDR3 DNA reads TGCGCCAGCAGCCGCCAGACAAGTTACGAGCAGTACTTC. It encodes CASSRQTSYEQYF. The chain has TRBV4-1 and TRBJ2-7; D ambiguous. Trimming shortened V by 4 bases and J by 4 bases, and 11 bases separated the two germline ends. The CDR3 is 13 residues long. Looked up from germline, CDR1 is MGHRA and CDR2 is YSYEKL.